This note documents a single T cell receptor (beta chain) sequence. What it binds is not known. The data are from a study of cytomegalovirus exposure and HLA in healthy donors. CDR3 size: 12 residues. Trimming left V 8 bases short and J 0 bases short, with 7 bases between. The V gene's germline CDR1 is SEHNR and CDR2 FQNEAQ (reference sequence). The PCR had 60 Vbeta and 13 Jbeta primers. Sequencing used immunoSEQ multiplex PCR; TCRdb keeps in-frame clones, though not all of them. In the table there are approximately 150,000 clones, about 80% of which are singletons. Findings and caveats of the study: Most CMV-associated TCR beta chains appeared HLA-restricted in a later analysis. Associated with HLA alleles at 0.05 false discovery rate in a later analysis were around 17,000 TCR beta sequences.

This TCR was recovered from a woman aged 40 to 50 in good health and CMV-seronegative. The V call is TRBV7-9, the J call TRBJ2-5; possible D gene TRBD2, 5 bases. Sequenced: PBMCs. The CDR3 bases are TGTGCCAGCTCGGGGTACCAAGAGACCCAGTACTTC. It codes for CASSGYQETQYF.